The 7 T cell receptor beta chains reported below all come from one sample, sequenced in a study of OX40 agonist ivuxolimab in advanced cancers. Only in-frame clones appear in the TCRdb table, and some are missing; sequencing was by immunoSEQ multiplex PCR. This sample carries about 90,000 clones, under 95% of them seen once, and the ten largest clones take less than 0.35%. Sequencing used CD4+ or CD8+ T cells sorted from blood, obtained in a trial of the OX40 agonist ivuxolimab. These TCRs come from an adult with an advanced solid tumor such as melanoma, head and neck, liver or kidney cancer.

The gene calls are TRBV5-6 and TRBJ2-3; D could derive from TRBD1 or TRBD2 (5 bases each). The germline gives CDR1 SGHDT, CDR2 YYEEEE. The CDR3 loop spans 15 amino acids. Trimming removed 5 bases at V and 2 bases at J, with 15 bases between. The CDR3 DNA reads TGTGCCAGCAGGTCAAGAGGGGTCTTCACAGATACGCAGTATTTT. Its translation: CASRSRGVFTDTQYF.

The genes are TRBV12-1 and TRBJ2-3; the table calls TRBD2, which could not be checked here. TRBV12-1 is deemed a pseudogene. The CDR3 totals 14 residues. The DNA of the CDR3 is TGTGCCAGCAGCTTCTCGGGGAGTTCAGATACGCAGTATTTT. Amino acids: CASSFSGSSDTQYF.

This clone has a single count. CDR3 nucleotides: TGTGCCAGCAGTTACTCGACAGGCCTCACCGGGGAGCTGTTTTTT. It specifies CASSYSTGLTGELFF. The V and J genes are TRBV6-5 and TRBJ2-2, with D maybe TRBD1 (6 bases). This CDR3 contains 15 residues. CDR1 is MNHEY, CDR2 SVGAGI, per germline. V was clipped by 0 bases and J by 4 bases, with 9 bases between them.

CDR3 in amino acids: CASSFWGRGNQETQYF. The CDR3 DNA follows: TGTGCCAGCAGCTTTTGGGGTAGGGGGAACCAAGAGACCCAGTACTTC. This chain links TRBV7-9 with TRBJ2-5, with D perhaps TRBD1 (6 bases). Germline CDR1 SEHNR, CDR2 FQNEAQ (reference sequence). Trimming removed 3 bases from V and 0 bases from J, with 14 bases in between. The length of the CDR3 is 16 residues.

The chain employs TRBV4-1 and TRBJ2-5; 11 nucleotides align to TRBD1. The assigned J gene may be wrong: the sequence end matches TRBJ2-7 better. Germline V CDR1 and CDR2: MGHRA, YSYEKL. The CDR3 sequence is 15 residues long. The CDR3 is CASSQRTGGADEQYF. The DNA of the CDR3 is TGCGCCAGCAGCCAAAGGACAGGGGGCGCCGACGAGCAGTACTTC.

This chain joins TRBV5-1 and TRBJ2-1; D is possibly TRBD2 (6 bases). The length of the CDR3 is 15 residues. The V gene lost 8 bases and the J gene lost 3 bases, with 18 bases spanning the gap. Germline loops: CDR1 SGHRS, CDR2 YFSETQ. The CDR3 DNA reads TGCGCCAGTGTGGACGAGGGCGGGAACTACAATGAGCAGTTCTTC. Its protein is CASVDEGGNYNEQFF.

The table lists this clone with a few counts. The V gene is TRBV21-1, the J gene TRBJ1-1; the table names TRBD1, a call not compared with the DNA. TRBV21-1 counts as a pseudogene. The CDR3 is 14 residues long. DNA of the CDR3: TGTGCCAGCAGCAAACGCAGGGGGAACACTGAAGCTTTCTTT. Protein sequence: CASSKRRGNTEAFF.